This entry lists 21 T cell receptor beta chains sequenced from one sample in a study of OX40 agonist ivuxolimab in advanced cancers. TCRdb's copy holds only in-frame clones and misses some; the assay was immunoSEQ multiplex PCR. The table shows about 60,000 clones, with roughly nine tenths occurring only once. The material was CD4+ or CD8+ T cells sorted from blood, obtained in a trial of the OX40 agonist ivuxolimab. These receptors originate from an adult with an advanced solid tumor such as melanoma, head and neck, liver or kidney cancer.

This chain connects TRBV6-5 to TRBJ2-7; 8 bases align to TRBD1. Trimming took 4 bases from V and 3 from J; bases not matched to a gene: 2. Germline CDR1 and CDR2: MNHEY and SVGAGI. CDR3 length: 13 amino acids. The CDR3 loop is CASSSGTGYEQYF. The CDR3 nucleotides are TGTGCCAGCAGTTCCGGGACAGGCTACGAGCAGTACTTC.

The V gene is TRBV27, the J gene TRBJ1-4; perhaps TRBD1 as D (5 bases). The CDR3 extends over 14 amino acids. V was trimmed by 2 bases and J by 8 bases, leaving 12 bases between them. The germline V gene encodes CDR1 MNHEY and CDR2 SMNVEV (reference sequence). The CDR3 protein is CASSLQGGREKLFF. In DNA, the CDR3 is TGTGCCAGCAGTTTACAGGGAGGGAGGGAAAAACTGTTTTTT.

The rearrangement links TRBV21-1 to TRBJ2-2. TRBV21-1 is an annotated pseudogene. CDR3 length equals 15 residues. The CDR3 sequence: CASRPGLPQPGELFF. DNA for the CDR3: TGTGCCAGCAGGCCGGGCTTACCGCAGCCCGGGGAGCTGTTTTTT.

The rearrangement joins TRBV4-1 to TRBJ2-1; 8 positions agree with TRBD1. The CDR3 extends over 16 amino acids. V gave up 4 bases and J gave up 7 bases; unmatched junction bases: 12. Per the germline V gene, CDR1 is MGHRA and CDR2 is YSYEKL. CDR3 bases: TGCGCCAGCAGCCCTCTATTAGGGACAGGTGAGAATGAGCAGTTCTTC. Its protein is CASSPLLGTGENEQFF.

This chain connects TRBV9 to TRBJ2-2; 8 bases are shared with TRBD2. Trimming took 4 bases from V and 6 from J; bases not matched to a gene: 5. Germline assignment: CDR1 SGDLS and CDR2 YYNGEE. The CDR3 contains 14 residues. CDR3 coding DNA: TGTGCCAGCAGCCCCGGACTAGCCGCCGGGGAGCTGTTTTTT. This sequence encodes CASSPGLAAGELFF. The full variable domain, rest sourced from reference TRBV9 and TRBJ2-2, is DSGVTQTPKHLITATGQRVTLRCSPRSGDLSVYWYQQSLDQGLQFLIQYYNGEERAKGNILERFSAQQFPDLHSELNLSSLELGDSALYFCASSPGLAAGELFFGEGSRLTVL.

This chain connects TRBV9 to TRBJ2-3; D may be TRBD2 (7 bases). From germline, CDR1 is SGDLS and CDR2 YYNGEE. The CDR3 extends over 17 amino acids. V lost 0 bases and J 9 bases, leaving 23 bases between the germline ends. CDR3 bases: TGTGCCAGCAGCGTAGCCCTTGGCGGGGGCCCTCTGATAACGCAGTATTTT. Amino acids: CASSVALGGGPLITQYF. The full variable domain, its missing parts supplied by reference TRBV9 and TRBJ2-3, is DSGVTQTPKHLITATGQRVTLRCSPRSGDLSVYWYQQSLDQGLQFLIQYYNGEERAKGNILERFSAQQFPDLHSELNLSSLELGDSALYFCASSVALGGGPLITQYFGPGTRLTVL.

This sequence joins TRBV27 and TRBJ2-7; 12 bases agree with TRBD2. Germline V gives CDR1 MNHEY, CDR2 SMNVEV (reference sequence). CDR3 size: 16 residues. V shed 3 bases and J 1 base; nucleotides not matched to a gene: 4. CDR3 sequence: CASSFLAGGPSYEQYF. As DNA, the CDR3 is TGTGCCAGCAGTTTCCTAGCGGGAGGGCCTTCCTACGAGCAGTACTTC.

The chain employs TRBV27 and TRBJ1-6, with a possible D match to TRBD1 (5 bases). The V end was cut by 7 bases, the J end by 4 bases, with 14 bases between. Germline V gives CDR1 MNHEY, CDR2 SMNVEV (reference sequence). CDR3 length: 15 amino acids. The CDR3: CASTVGRGYNSPLHF. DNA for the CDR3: TGTGCCAGCACGGTCGGACGGGGGTATAATTCACCCCTCCACTTT.

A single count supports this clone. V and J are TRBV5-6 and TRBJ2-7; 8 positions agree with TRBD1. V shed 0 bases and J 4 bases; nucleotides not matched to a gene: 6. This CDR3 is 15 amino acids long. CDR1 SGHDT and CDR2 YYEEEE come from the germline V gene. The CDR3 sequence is CASSLDGQGSYEQYF. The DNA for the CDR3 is TGTGCCAGCAGCTTGGATGGACAGGGATCTTACGAGCAGTACTTC.

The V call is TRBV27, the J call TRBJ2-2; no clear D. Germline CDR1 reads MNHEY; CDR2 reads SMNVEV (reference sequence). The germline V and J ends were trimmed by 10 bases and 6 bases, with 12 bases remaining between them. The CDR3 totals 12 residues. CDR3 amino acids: CATSTAPGELFF. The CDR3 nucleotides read TGTGCCACCTCCACAGCTCCCGGGGAGCTGTTTTTT.

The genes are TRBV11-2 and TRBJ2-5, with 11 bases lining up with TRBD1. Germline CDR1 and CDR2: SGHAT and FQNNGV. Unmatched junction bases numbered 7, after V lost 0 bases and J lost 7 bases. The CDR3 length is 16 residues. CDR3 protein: CASSLDGGQGAGTQYF. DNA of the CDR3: TGTGCCAGCAGCTTAGACGGTGGACAGGGGGCAGGGACCCAGTACTTC.

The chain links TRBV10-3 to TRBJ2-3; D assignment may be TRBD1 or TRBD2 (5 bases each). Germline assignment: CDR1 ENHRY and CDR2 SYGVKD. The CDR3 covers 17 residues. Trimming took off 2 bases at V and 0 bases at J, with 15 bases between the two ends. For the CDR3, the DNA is TGTGCCATCAGTGAGGCCCGGGGCACGCCTAGCACAGATACGCAGTATTTT. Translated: CAISEARGTPSTDTQYF.

The DNA of the CDR3 is TGTGCCAGCAGCATCACAGGCCCCCAAGAGACCCAGTACTTC. Encoded protein: CASSITGPQETQYF. This sequence joins TRBV7-3 and TRBJ2-5; possible D gene TRBD1, 5 bases. Trimming took off 5 bases at V and 1 base at J, with 11 bases between the two ends. Germline values: CDR1 SGHTA, CDR2 FQGTGA. This CDR3 has 14 residues.

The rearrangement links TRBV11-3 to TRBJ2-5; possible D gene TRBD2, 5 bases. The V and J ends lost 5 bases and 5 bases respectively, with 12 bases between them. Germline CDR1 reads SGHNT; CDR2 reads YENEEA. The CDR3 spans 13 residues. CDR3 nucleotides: TGTGCCAGCAGCCCCCGGGGTCTGGAGACCCAGTACTTC. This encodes CASSPRGLETQYF.

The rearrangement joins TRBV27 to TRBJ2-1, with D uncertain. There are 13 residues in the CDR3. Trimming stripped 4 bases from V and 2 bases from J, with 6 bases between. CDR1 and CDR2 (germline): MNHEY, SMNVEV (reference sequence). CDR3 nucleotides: TGTGCCAGCAGTTACTCTACCTACAATGAGCAGTTCTTC. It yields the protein CASSYSTYNEQFF.

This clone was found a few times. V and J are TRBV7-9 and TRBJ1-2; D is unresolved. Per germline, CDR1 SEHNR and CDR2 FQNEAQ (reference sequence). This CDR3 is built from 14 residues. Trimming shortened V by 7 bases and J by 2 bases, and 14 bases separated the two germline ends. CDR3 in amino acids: CASKLERTNYGYTF. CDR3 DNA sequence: TGTGCCAGCAAGCTCGAAAGGACGAACTATGGCTACACCTTC.

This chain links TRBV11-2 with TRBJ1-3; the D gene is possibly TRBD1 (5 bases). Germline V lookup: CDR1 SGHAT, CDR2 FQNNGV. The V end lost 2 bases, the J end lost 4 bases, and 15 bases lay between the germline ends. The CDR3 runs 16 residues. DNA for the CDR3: TGTGCCAGCAGCTTAAAAATGGAGGGGCTCGGAAACACCATATATTTT. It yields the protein CASSLKMEGLGNTIYF.

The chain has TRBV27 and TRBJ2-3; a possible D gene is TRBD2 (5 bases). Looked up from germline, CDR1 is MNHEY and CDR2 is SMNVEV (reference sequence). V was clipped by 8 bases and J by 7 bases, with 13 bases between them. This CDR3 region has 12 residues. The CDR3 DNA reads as TGTGCCAGCGCCGGGGAACTCAATACGCAGTATTTT. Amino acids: CASAGELNTQYF.

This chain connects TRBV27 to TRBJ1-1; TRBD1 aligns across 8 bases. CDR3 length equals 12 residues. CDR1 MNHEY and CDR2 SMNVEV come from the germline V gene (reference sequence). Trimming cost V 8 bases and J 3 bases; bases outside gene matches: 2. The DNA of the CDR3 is TGTGCCAGCGCAGGGGGCTACACTGAAGCTTTCTTT. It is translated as CASAGGYTEAFF.

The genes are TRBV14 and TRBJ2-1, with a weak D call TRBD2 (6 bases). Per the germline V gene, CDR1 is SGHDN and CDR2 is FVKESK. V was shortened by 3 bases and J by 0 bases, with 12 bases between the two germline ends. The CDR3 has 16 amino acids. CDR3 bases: TGTGCCAGCAGCCACCTTGGCGGGGCCTCCTACAATGAGCAGTTCTTC. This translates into CASSHLGGASYNEQFF.

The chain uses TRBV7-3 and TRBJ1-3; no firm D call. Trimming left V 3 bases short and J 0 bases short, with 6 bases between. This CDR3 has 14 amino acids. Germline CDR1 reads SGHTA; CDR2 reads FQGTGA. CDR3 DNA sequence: TGTGCCAGCAGCTTGGGTAGCTCTGGAAACACCATATATTTT. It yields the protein CASSLGSSGNTIYF.